A selection of T cell receptor beta chains follows, all from one sample in a study. TCRdb redid the calling of the 5' RACE reads with MiXCR, one entry per CDR3 protein. The profile shows 7,000 to 9,000 distinct CDR3 sequences, about a quarter of them singletons. The sequencing sample was made of naive CD4+ T cells sorted from a lymph node. The receptors shown here come from a female donor with breast cancer. The CDR3 runs from the conserved cysteine through the conserved F or W. Fields, in order: V gene, J gene, clone size, D gene, CDR3 protein, CDR3 DNA. A D gene is named only where the DNA matches it firmly. The listing skips clone size in some rows; elsewhere it reads once, few, many or a size class.

>TRBV6-1|TRBJ1-1|-|-
CASSKVRGASF
TGTGCCAGCAGTAAAGTACGGGGAGCTTCCTTT
>TRBV28|TRBJ2-5|-|TRBD1
CASSISSSRPGQGMTQYF
TGTGCCAGCAGTATCAGCTCCTCCCGCCCGGGACAGGGTATGACCCAGTACTTC
>TRBV7-2|TRBJ2-7|few|-
CASSFPRGGEQYF
TGTGCCAGCAGCTTCCCTAGAGGGGGGGAGCAGTACTTC
>TRBV28|TRBJ2-4|few|-
CASSPETASTNIQYF
TGTGCCAGCAGTCCCGAAACAGCAAGTACCAACATTCAGTACTTC
>TRBV4-1|TRBJ2-1|few|TRBD2
CASSQDLGLAAYNEQFF
TGCGCCAGCAGCCAAGACCTGGGACTAGCGGCCTACAATGAGCAGTTCTTC
>TRBV12-3/TRBV12-4|TRBJ2-3|-|-
CASGFRSDTQYF
TGTGCCAGCGGTTTCAGGTCAGATACGCAGTATTTT
>TRBV5-1|TRBJ2-1|few|-
CASSPTTGDTYNEQFF
TGCGCCAGCAGCCCGACCACGGGGGACACGTACAATGAGCAGTTCTTC
>TRBV3-1|TRBJ2-1|-|-
CTSSQARAGRSNEQFF
TGTACCAGCAGCCAAGCGCGGGCAGGGCGCTCCAATGAGCAGTTCTTC
>TRBV4-1|TRBJ2-5|medium-sized|TRBD2
CASSQVGLAGKETQYF
TGCGCCAGCAGCCAAGTGGGACTAGCGGGTAAAGAGACCCAGTACTTC
>TRBV18|TRBJ1-2|few|-
CASSPSAGDASGGYTF
TGTGCCAGCTCACCGTCGGCAGGCGACGCCTCGGGAGGCTACACCTTC
>TRBV20-1|TRBJ1-6|many|-
CSARRGVDNSPLHF
TGCAGTGCTAGAAGGGGTGTGGATAATTCACCCCTCCACTTT
>TRBV20-1|TRBJ2-7|many|-
CSARDLTHEQYF
TGCAGTGCTAGAGATTTAACACATGAGCAGTACTTC
>TRBV4-1|TRBJ1-2|-|TRBD1
CASSQDPQGDYGYTF
TGCGCCAGCAGCCAAGACCCCCAGGGGGACTATGGCTACACCTTC
>TRBV7-2|TRBJ1-2|many|-
CASSLARDIYGYTF
TGTGCCAGCAGCTTAGCACGGGACATCTATGGCTACACCTTC
>TRBV19|TRBJ2-2|medium-sized|TRBD2
CASSFASGRFPGELFF
TGTGCCAGTAGTTTTGCTAGCGGGAGATTCCCCGGGGAGCTGTTTTTT
>TRBV10-3|TRBJ2-1|medium-sized|TRBD2
CAISESTLAGLSYNEQFF
TGTGCCATCAGTGAGTCGACTCTAGCGGGCCTCTCCTACAATGAGCAGTTCTTC
>TRBV5-1|TRBJ1-5|large|-
CASSEGGISQPQHF
TGCGCCAGCAGCGAAGGGGGAATCAGTCAGCCCCAGCATTTT
>TRBV6-6|TRBJ1-1|medium-sized|TRBD1
CASKFPGQGTFF
TGTGCCAGCAAATTTCCGGGACAGGGAACTTTCTTT
>TRBV20-1|TRBJ2-1|-|-
CSAERLRFEQFF
TGCAGTGCCGAGCGGCTGCGGTTTGAGCAGTTCTTC
>TRBV5-5|TRBJ2-7|medium-sized|-
CASSFWGQGGSYEQYF
TGTGCCAGCAGCTTCTGGGGGCAGGGCGGTTCCTACGAGCAGTACTTC
>TRBV7-9|TRBJ1-1|few|-
CASNWGGLNTEAFF
TGTGCCAGCAACTGGGGGGGCTTAAACACTGAAGCTTTCTTT
>TRBV20-1|TRBJ2-4|medium-sized|-
CSADGKLKNIQYF
TGCAGTGCCGACGGGAAACTCAAAAACATTCAGTACTTC
>TRBV5-6|TRBJ2-7|many|TRBD2
CASSFSGTVSYEQYF
TGTGCCAGCAGCTTTAGCGGGACTGTCTCCTACGAGCAGTACTTC
>TRBV10-2|TRBJ2-5|-|TRBD1
CASSGTGGLSETQYF
TGCGCCAGCAGCGGGACAGGGGGTCTGTCGGAGACCCAGTACTTC
>TRBV25-1|TRBJ2-1|-|-
CASSELKNEQFF
TGTGCCAGCAGTGAGCTAAAAAATGAGCAGTTCTTC
>TRBV4-2|TRBJ2-1|many|TRBD1
CASSQAAGGRYNEQFF
TGTGCCAGCAGCCAAGCGGCAGGGGGCCGTTACAATGAGCAGTTCTTC
>TRBV12-3/TRBV12-4|TRBJ2-7|-|TRBD1
CASSFRTGMGGQYF
TGTGCCAGCAGTTTCCGGACAGGGATGGGGGGGCAGTACTTC
>TRBV11-2|TRBJ2-7|-|TRBD1
CASRYDRGLYEQYF
TGTGCCAGCAGATATGACAGGGGATTGTACGAGCAGTACTTC
>TRBV7-2|TRBJ2-1|-|TRBD2
CASSYRRGSSYNEQFF
TGTGCCAGCAGCTACCGGCGGGGGAGCTCCTACAATGAGCAGTTCTTC
>TRBV4-1|TRBJ2-2|many|-
CASSDHTGELFF
TGCGCCAGTTCCGACCACACCGGGGAGCTGTTTTTT
>TRBV11-2|TRBJ2-7|-|-
CASSSRLVSEQYF
TGTGCCAGCAGCTCGCGACTAGTTAGCGAGCAGTACTTC
>TRBV6-5|TRBJ2-1|medium-sized|-
CASSYSEDNEQFF
TGTGCCAGCAGTTACTCAGAGGACAATGAGCAGTTCTTC
>TRBV4-2|TRBJ2-1|-|-
CASSLDGSYNEQFF
TGTGCCAGCAGCCTGGACGGCTCCTACAATGAGCAGTTCTTC
>TRBV5-4|TRBJ2-3|-|-
CASSHPGEGDTQYF
TGTGCCAGCAGCCACCCGGGAGAGGGGGATACGCAGTATTTT
>TRBV6-1|TRBJ2-5|many|-
CASKTRAHQETQYF
TGTGCCAGCAAGACCCGGGCCCACCAAGAGACCCAGTACTTC
>TRBV4-2|TRBJ2-7|-|TRBD1
CASSQLHGQGISYKQYF
TGTGCCAGCAGCCAACTACATGGACAGGGAATCTCCTACAAGCAGTACTTC
>TRBV6-5|TRBJ2-1|medium-sized|-
CASSYGAVGRGREQFF
TGTGCCAGCAGTTACGGGGCGGTAGGTCGAGGACGAGAGCAGTTCTTC
>TRBV11-3|TRBJ1-2|many|-
CASSLEPGRDYTF
TGTGCCAGCAGCTTAGAGCCAGGGAGGGACTACACCTTC
>TRBV7-3|TRBJ2-1|-|-
CASSLANDGSEQFF
TGTGCCAGCAGCCTCGCAAATGACGGAAGTGAGCAGTTCTTC
>TRBV20-1|TRBJ2-7|-|-
CGANRDTSYEQYF
TGCGGTGCTAACCGGGACACCTCCTACGAGCAGTACTTC
>TRBV28|TRBJ2-7|-|TRBD1
CASSGQGHSYEQYF
TGTGCCAGCAGTGGACAGGGGCACTCCTACGAGCAGTACTTC
>TRBV6-5|TRBJ1-1|medium-sized|TRBD1
CASSQHRGVYTEAFF
TGTGCCAGCAGCCAACACAGGGGCGTGTACACTGAAGCTTTCTTT
>TRBV6-5|TRBJ2-7|medium-sized|TRBD1
CASSTQTGRTYF
TGTGCCAGCAGTACCCAGACAGGGAGAACCTACTTC
>TRBV6-5|TRBJ2-1|many|TRBD2
CASSLLGGGKFF
TGTGCCAGCAGCCTACTCGGGGGAGGGAAGTTCTTC
>TRBV25-1|TRBJ2-7|many|TRBD1
CASSDWDRPSYEQYF
TGTGCCAGCAGTGATTGGGACAGGCCATCCTACGAGCAGTACTTC
>TRBV14|TRBJ2-1|medium-sized|TRBD1
CASSKRDRVEQFF
TGTGCCAGCAGCAAACGGGACAGGGTTGAGCAGTTCTTC
>TRBV5-1|TRBJ2-5|medium-sized|-
CASSPPSKETQYF
TGCGCCAGCAGCCCCCCGAGCAAAGAGACCCAGTACTTC
>TRBV7-3|TRBJ2-3|many|TRBD2
CASSLGLADTQYF
TGTGCCAGCAGCTTAGGACTAGCGGATACGCAGTATTTT
>TRBV9|TRBJ2-1|many|-
CASSAHDRRSSYNEQFF
TGTGCCAGCAGCGCCCACGACAGACGAAGCTCCTACAATGAGCAGTTCTTC